This TCR beta chain comes out of a study of cytomegalovirus exposure and HLA in healthy donors. This CDR3 is 15 amino acids long. From germline, CDR1 is SGDLS and CDR2 YYNGEE. The ends were cut back, 4 bases at V and 5 bases at J, with 18 bases in the middle. PCR used 60 Vbeta primers and 13 Jbeta primers. Sequenced by immunoSEQ multiplex PCR; TCRdb stores in-frame clones only, minus some. The sample lists 170,000 or so clones; over 70% were seen once. Regarding the study as a whole: Reported performance of the classifier showed diagnosis of cytomegalovirus status with high specificity and sensitivity. Available immune exposure information covered CMV serostatus only. Excluded: some indistinguishable V segments such as TRBV6-2 and TRBV6-3.

Worth noting for this clone: The antigen is not known.

This sequence was found in a woman between 45 and 65 years old in good health and CMV-seropositive. The sample was PBMCs. The rearrangement uses TRBV9 and TRBJ1-1; weak D call: TRBD1 (5 bases). The CDR3: CASSPRGWGDTEAFF. CDR3 coding DNA: TGTGCCAGCAGCCCCCGGGGGTGGGGGGATACTGAAGCTTTCTTT.